The 7 T cell receptor beta chains below were found in one sample sequenced in a study of cytomegalovirus exposure and HLA in healthy donors. Primers for the PCR totalled 60 Vbeta and 13 Jbeta. Assay: immunoSEQ multiplex PCR; the TCRdb copy retains only in-frame clones and omits some. The sample carries about 140,000 clones, 65% to 80% recorded once. The sequencing sample was made of PBMCs. The source of these receptors is a woman aged 40-49 years in good health and CMV-seronegative.

The chain couples TRBV6-4 to TRBJ2-3; 14 bases line up with TRBD2. Trimming cost V 6 bases and J 0 bases; bases outside gene matches: 11. The CDR3 consists of 19 residues. Germline V gene data show CDR1 as MRHNA and CDR2 as SNTAGT. The CDR3 reads CASSRGTSGGGGSTDTQYF. The CDR3 DNA reads TGTGCCAGCAGCCGCGGGACTAGCGGGGGCGGCGGTAGCACAGATACGCAGTATTTT.

The chain's CDR3 is CASQREGLPYEQYF. CDR3 coding DNA: TGTGCCAGCCAGCGGGAGGGCCTTCCCTACGAGCAGTACTTC. The chain combines TRBV6-1 with TRBJ2-7; 10 bases fit TRBD2. The CDR3 covers 14 residues. Looked up from germline, CDR1 is MNHNS and CDR2 is SASEGT. Losses at the gene ends were 8 bases for V and 2 bases for J; bases not matched to a gene: 6.

In its sample, this clone was seen a few times. V and J are TRBV5-1 and TRBJ2-7, with 8 bases that match TRBD1. The CDR3 has 13 residues. The germline V gene has CDR1 SGHRS and CDR2 YFSETQ. Trimming removed 4 bases from V and 6 bases from J; junction bases left unmatched: 6. For the CDR3, the DNA is TGCGCCAGCAGCAGCGGACAGGGTCTCGAGCAGTACTTC. Residues: CASSSGQGLEQYF.

This chain uses TRBV6-1 with TRBJ2-1; D is undetermined. This CDR3 is built from 12 residues. Germline V gene lookup returns CDR1 MNHNS and CDR2 SASEGT. Between the trimmed V and J ends, which lost 5 bases and 9 bases, there was a span of 11 bases. CDR3 loop: CASSPRSSEQFF. DNA of the CDR3: TGTGCCAGCAGTCCCCGGTCGAGTGAGCAGTTCTTC.

The chain has TRBV5-5 and TRBJ1-2; D not resolved. CDR3 length: 11 residues. In germline, CDR1 is SGHKS, CDR2 YYEKEE (reference sequence). Trimming shortened V by 5 bases and J by 8 bases, and 10 bases separated the two germline ends. For the CDR3, the DNA is TGTGCCAGCAGTTTCCCCGGGGGCTACACCTTC. Its translation: CASSFPGGYTF.

This chain links TRBV5-8 with TRBJ1-2, with 10 bases aligning to TRBD1. This CDR3 has 16 residues. V dropped 4 bases and J dropped 2; count of bases not matched to a gene: 8. Germline CDR1 reads SGHTS; CDR2 reads YDEGEE. CDR3 amino acids: CASSLRGTGANYGYTF. DNA for the CDR3: TGTGCCAGCAGCCTACGAGGGACAGGGGCCAACTATGGCTACACCTTC.

J is TRBJ2-5 and V is TRBV5-8; weak D call: TRBD1 (5 bases). The CDR3 totals 15 residues. Trimming took 3 bases from V and 1 from J, leaving 13 bases between them. Germline CDR1 is SGHTS and CDR2 is YDEGEE. The CDR3 DNA reads TGTGCCAGCAGCTCTGCTACGGACACCCAAGAGACCCAGTACTTC. Protein: CASSSATDTQETQYF. The variable domain in full, completed from reference TRBV5-8 and TRBJ2-5, reads EAGVTQSPTHLIKTRGQQATLRCSPISGHTSVYWYQQALGLGLQFLLWYDEGEERNRGNFPPRFSGRQFPNYSSELNVNALELEDSALYLCASSSATDTQETQYFGPGTRLLVL.